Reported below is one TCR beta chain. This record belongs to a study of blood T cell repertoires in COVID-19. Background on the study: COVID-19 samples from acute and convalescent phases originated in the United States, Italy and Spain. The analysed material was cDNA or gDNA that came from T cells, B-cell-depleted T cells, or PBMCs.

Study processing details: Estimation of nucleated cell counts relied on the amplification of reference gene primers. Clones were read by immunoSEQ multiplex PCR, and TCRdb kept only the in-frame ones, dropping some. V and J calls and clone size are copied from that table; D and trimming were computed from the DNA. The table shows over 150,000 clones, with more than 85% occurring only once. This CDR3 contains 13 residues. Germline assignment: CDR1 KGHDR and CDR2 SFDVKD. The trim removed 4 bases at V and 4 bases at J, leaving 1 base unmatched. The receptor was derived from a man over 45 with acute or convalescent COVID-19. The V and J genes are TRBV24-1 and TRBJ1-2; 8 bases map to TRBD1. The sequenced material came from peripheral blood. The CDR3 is CATSEGQGYGYTF. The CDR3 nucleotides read TGTGCCACCAGTGAAGGACAGGGCTATGGCTACACCTTC.